These 30 T cell receptor beta chains were all obtained from the same sample, sequenced in a study of blood T cell repertoires in COVID-19. Generated by immunoSEQ multiplex PCR, the TCRdb table keeps only in-frame clones and is missing some. The sample yields more than 100,000 clones, about 80% seen once. Sequences were obtained from PBMCs or T cells enriched from blood (not recorded which). Every receptor here comes from a man aged 35 to 55 with acute COVID-19.

The chain links TRBV5-4 to TRBJ1-2, with TRBD1 matching over 11 bases. CDR3 size: 17 residues. Germline trimming cut 1 base from V and 3 bases from J; bases unmatched to any gene: 8. Germline V gene data show CDR1 as SGHNT and CDR2 as YYREEE (reference sequence). The CDR3 loop is CASSLRTGGTHYYGYTF. The CDR3 region has the DNA TGTGCCAGCAGCTTGAGGACAGGGGGCACCCATTACTATGGCTACACCTTC.

V and J are TRBV7-2 and TRBJ1-2; TRBD1 agrees at 7 bases. The CDR3 has 15 amino acids. Germline V lookup: CDR1 SGHTA, CDR2 FQGNSA. The junction had 11 bases not matched to a gene; V was cut back by 5 bases and J by 5 bases. CDR3 protein: CASSTRQGLIYGYTF. In DNA, the CDR3 is TGTGCCAGCAGCACTCGACAGGGCCTTATTTATGGCTACACCTTC.

This chain uses TRBV5-1 with TRBJ2-3, with TRBD2 identical over 14 bases. The V gene end was trimmed by 4 bases and the J gene end by 3 bases; junction bases not matched to a gene: 22. The CDR3 runs to 22 residues. Germline CDR1 SGHRS, CDR2 YFSETQ. CDR3 amino acids: CASSVDTLVSRRLAGGTDTQYF. DNA of the CDR3: TGCGCCAGCAGCGTGGACACATTAGTTAGTCGCAGACTAGCGGGAGGGACAGATACGCAGTATTTT.

The V and J genes are TRBV12-3 or TRBV12-4 and TRBJ1-2, with 8 bases identical to TRBD1. The V gene end was trimmed by 1 base and the J gene end by 8 bases; junction bases not matched to a gene: 3. The CDR3 contains 13 residues. The CDR3 protein is CASSLGDRGGYTF. CDR3 nucleotides: TGTGCCAGCAGTTTAGGCGACAGGGGCGGCTACACCTTC.

The sample holds a few counts of this clone. The chain employs TRBV4-2 and TRBJ2-5; 9 bases match TRBD1. Germline trimming cut 4 bases from V and 5 bases from J; bases unmatched to any gene: 11. Germline CDR1 is LGHNA and CDR2 is YNFKEQ. CDR3 length: 16 amino acids. The CDR3 spells CASSRRPWTGAETQYF. The CDR3 DNA follows: TGTGCCAGCAGCCGTCGACCTTGGACAGGGGCGGAGACCCAGTACTTC.

The chain recombines TRBV27 with TRBJ1-2; TRBD1 aligns across 8 bases. Germline V gene sequence: CDR1 MNHEY, CDR2 SMNVEV (reference sequence). The J segment lost 7 bases and the V segment lost 3 bases, leaving 7 bases of the junction unmatched. The CDR3 loop spans 14 amino acids. CDR3 in amino acids: CASSFSGGEGGYTF. CDR3 in DNA: TGTGCCAGCAGTTTCTCAGGGGGCGAGGGTGGCTACACCTTC.

The rearrangement joins TRBV20-1 to TRBJ1-1, with D unresolved. V shed 3 bases and J shed 6 bases, with 14 bases lying between them. Germline lookup yields CDR1 DFQATT and CDR2 SNEGSKA (reference sequence). This CDR3 is built from 13 residues. CDR3 coding DNA: TGCAGTGCTAGTAGAGGATCAACCGCTGAAGCTTTCTTT. Translating gives CSASRGSTAEAFF.

The CDR3, as DNA: TGTGCCAGCTCATTTGGGACAGGCGGCGATGAGCAGTTCTTC. Translation gives CASSFGTGGDEQFF. The chain links TRBV18 to TRBJ2-1, with 8 bases matching TRBD1. Trimming removed 5 bases from V and 8 bases from J; junction bases left unmatched: 8. The CDR3 runs 14 residues. The germline V gene encodes CDR1 KGHSH and CDR2 LQKENI.

The genes are TRBV4-2 and TRBJ1-2, with TRBD1 as a possible D gene (6 bases). Trimming left V 2 bases short and J 5 bases short, with 12 bases between. This CDR3 has 14 residues. CDR1 is LGHNA, CDR2 YNFKEQ, per germline. CDR3 loop: CASSQRQQGYGYTF. The CDR3 DNA reads TGTGCCAGCAGCCAAAGACAACAGGGATATGGCTACACCTTC.

The rearrangement uses TRBV6-5 and TRBJ1-2; 7 bases match TRBD1. The V gene's germline CDR1 is MNHEY and CDR2 SVGAGI. The CDR3 length is 14 residues. V was pared by 5 bases and J by 4 bases, with 7 bases of the junction left unmatched. CDR3 in DNA: TGTGCCAGCAGTAAGGACAGGACGTTCTATGGCTACACCTTC. Translating it yields CASSKDRTFYGYTF.

This clone was detected only once. This rearrangement joins TRBV3-1 (or the pseudogene TRBV3-2) to TRBJ1-2; tentatively, D is TRBD1 (6 bases). This CDR3 is 14 amino acids long. V lost 3 bases, J lost 8 bases, and 16 bases lay in between. The germline CDR1 and CDR2 sequences are LGHDT and YNNKEL (reference sequence). CDR3 loop: CASSQSQGILGYTF. CDR3 bases: TGTGCCAGCAGCCAGAGCCAGGGGATCTTAGGCTACACCTTC.

J is TRBJ1-2 and V is TRBV11-2, with D tentatively TRBD1 (5 bases). Germline V gives CDR1 SGHAT, CDR2 FQNNGV. V gave up 5 bases and J gave up 5 bases, with 9 bases separating them. This CDR3 contains 12 residues. The CDR3 DNA is TGTGCCAGCAGCGCAGGGAAATATGGCTACACCTTC. Residues: CASSAGKYGYTF.

This chain uses TRBV6-5 with TRBJ1-2; 9 nucleotides match TRBD1. The V gene's germline CDR1 is MNHEY and CDR2 SVGAGI. V gave up 5 bases and J gave up 6 bases; unmatched junction bases: 10. This CDR3 is 15 amino acids long. CDR3 nucleotides: TGTGCCAGCAGTCTTTTTTGGACAGGGGCGGATGGCTACACCTTC. Protein product: CASSLFWTGADGYTF.

The chain combines TRBV7-9 with TRBJ2-2; weak D call: TRBD1 (5 bases). The CDR3 is 18 amino acids. Deletions cut 5 bases from V and 5 bases from J, with 24 bases between. Germline CDR1 reads SEHNR; CDR2 reads FQNEAQ (reference sequence). The chain's CDR3 is CASSPFKGNYLSTGELFF. The DNA of the CDR3 is TGTGCCAGCAGCCCGTTCAAGGGGAATTATCTCTCAACCGGGGAGCTGTTTTTT.

This clone was recorded once. V and J are TRBV2 and TRBJ2-5, with 8 bases lining up with TRBD2. The V gene end was trimmed by 4 bases and the J gene end by 2 bases; junction bases not matched to a gene: 6. The germline V gene encodes CDR1 SNHLY and CDR2 FYNNEI. There are 15 residues in the CDR3. The DNA of the CDR3 is TGTGCCAGCAGTGGGACGGGGGGGGAGCAAGAGACCCAGTACTTC. It translates to CASSGTGGEQETQYF.

This chain joins TRBV5-1 and TRBJ2-2; D might be TRBD1 (7 bases). The CDR3 runs to 16 residues. Trimming pared 2 bases from V and 3 bases from J, leaving 14 bases between. Per the germline V gene, CDR1 is SGHRS and CDR2 is YFSETQ. DNA of the CDR3: TGCGCCAGCAGCTTAGCCGACAGGGAGGACACCGGGGAGCTGTTTTTT. As protein: CASSLADREDTGELFF.

CDR3 sequence reads: CASSGGTGRAFF. In DNA, the CDR3 is TGTGCCAGCAGTGGGGGGACAGGGCGAGCTTTCTTT. The genes are TRBV28 and TRBJ1-1; TRBD1 matches 9 bases. V dropped 5 bases and J dropped 10; count of bases not matched to a gene: 5. The CDR3 loop spans 12 amino acids. Germline values: CDR1 MDHEN, CDR2 SYDVKM. Together with reference TRBV28 and TRBJ1-1, the CDR3 gives the full variable domain: DVKVTQSSRYLVKRTGEKVFLECVQDMDHENMFWYRQDPGLGLRLIYFSYDVKMKEKGDIPEGYSVSREKKERFSLILESASTNQTSMYLCASSGGTGRAFFGQGTRLTVV.

The rearrangement uses TRBV6-2 or TRBV6-3 and TRBJ2-2; D call uncertain. CDR1 and CDR2 from the germline V gene are MNHEY and SVGEGT. The CDR3 length is 15 residues. Trimming left V 5 bases short and J 3 bases short, with 13 bases between. CDR3 sequence (DNA): TGTGCCAGCAGTCTTATGGGCCCGGACACCGGGGAGCTGTTTTTT. It specifies CASSLMGPDTGELFF.

This clone was observed once. The chain employs TRBV7-3 and TRBJ2-2, with D uncertain. The CDR3 runs 11 residues. Trimming removed 9 bases at V and 5 bases at J, with 7 bases between. Looked up from germline, CDR1 is SGHTA and CDR2 is FQGTGA. This CDR3 reads CASRQTGELFF. CDR3 DNA: TGTGCCAGTAGACAAACCGGGGAGCTGTTTTTT.

The chain joins TRBV3-1 (or the pseudogene TRBV3-2) to TRBJ1-4; no firm D call. Trimming left V 0 bases short and J 8 bases short, with 10 bases between. The CDR3 runs to 14 residues. CDR1 LGHDT and CDR2 YNNKEL come from the germline V gene (reference sequence). The chain's CDR3 is CASSQEGSGEKLFF. CDR3 bases: TGTGCCAGCAGCCAAGAGGGGTCGGGAGAAAAACTGTTTTTT.

The chain is built from TRBV27 and TRBJ2-1; 10 bases are a match to TRBD2. In germline, CDR1 is MNHEY, CDR2 SMNVEV (reference sequence). V gave up 2 bases and J gave up 10 bases; unmatched junction bases: 8. The CDR3 totals 15 residues. CDR3 coding DNA: TGTGCCAGCAGTTTAGGAAGCGGGAGGGCCAACGAGCAGTTCTTC. Translation: CASSLGSGRANEQFF.

This sequence joins TRBV9 and TRBJ2-2; D is perhaps TRBD2 (6 bases). The CDR3 is 13 residues long. Germline V lookup: CDR1 SGDLS, CDR2 YYNGEE. V dropped 4 bases and J dropped 6 bases, with 10 bases sitting between them. In nucleotides, the CDR3 is TGTGCCAGCAGCCGGAGGGCTCCCGGGGAGCTGTTTTTT. Translated, it gives CASSRRAPGELFF.

V and J are TRBV5-1 and TRBJ1-1, with D uncertain. The CDR3 totals 15 residues. The germline V gene has CDR1 SGHRS and CDR2 YFSETQ. V gave up 1 base and J gave up 3 bases, with 13 bases separating them. CDR3 region: CASSLLGIRDTEAFF. The CDR3 DNA follows: TGCGCCAGCAGCTTGCTAGGCATCCGGGACACTGAAGCTTTCTTT. Using reference TRBV5-1 and TRBJ1-1 for the parts outside the CDR3, the full variable domain is KAGVTQTPRYLIKTRGQQVTLSCSPISGHRSVSWYQQTPGQGLQFLFEYFSETQRNKGNFPGRFSGRQFSNSRSEMNVSTLELGDSALYLCASSLLGIRDTEAFFGQGTRLTVV.

V gene TRBV2 combines with J gene TRBJ2-3; 12 nucleotides match TRBD2. The CDR3 spans 16 residues. Germline V gives CDR1 SNHLY, CDR2 FYNNEI. V lost 5 bases, J lost 2 bases, and 5 bases stayed unmatched. The CDR3 loop reads CASSSLAGGYTDTQYF. The DNA of the CDR3 is TGTGCCAGCAGTTCTCTAGCGGGGGGGTACACAGATACGCAGTATTTT.

The J gene is TRBJ2-5, the V gene TRBV7-8; D remains unclear. The germline CDR1 and CDR2 sequences are SGHVS and FQNEAQ. The CDR3 is 14 amino acids. Trimming left V 2 bases short and J 1 base short, with 8 bases between. The DNA of the CDR3 is TGTGCCAGCAGCTTAATTTTTCTCCAAGAGACCCAGTACTTC. Translated: CASSLIFLQETQYF.

This chain links TRBV6-4 with TRBJ1-6, with unresolved D. The germline gives CDR1 MRHNA, CDR2 SNTAGT. Trimming shortened V by 3 bases and J by 10 bases, and 13 bases separated the two germline ends. There are 14 residues in the CDR3. CDR3 in amino acids: CASSDIGSDSPLHF. The CDR3 DNA is TGTGCCAGCAGTGATATAGGGAGCGACTCACCCCTCCACTTT.

The V gene is TRBV10-1, the J gene TRBJ2-7; 9 bases are a match to TRBD1. The CDR3 is made up of 18 amino acids. CDR1 and CDR2 (germline): WNHNN, SYGVQD (reference sequence). V dropped 4 bases and J dropped 2; count of bases not matched to a gene: 15. The CDR3 nucleotides read TGCGCCAGCAGTGGGAGGCTACAGGGGGCCGTCATACCCTACGAGCAGTACTTC. This encodes CASSGRLQGAVIPYEQYF.

The chain carries TRBV27 and TRBJ1-6; D is possibly TRBD1 (5 bases). The CDR3 consists of 16 residues. CDR1 is MNHEY and CDR2 is SMNVEV in the germline V gene (reference sequence). V was trimmed by 0 bases and J by 6 bases, leaving 12 bases between them. The DNA of the CDR3 is TGTGCCAGCAGTTTATCGACGTCAGGGTTTAATTCACCCCTCCACTTT. As protein: CASSLSTSGFNSPLHF.

The V call is TRBV7-9, the J call TRBJ1-6, with D uncertain. This CDR3 has 14 residues. The V end lost 5 bases, the J end lost 5 bases, and 10 bases lay between the germline ends. Germline V gives CDR1 SEHNR, CDR2 FQNEAQ (reference sequence). CDR3 protein: CASSQGGNNSPLHF. The CDR3 nucleotides are TGTGCCAGCAGCCAAGGAGGCAATAATTCACCCCTCCACTTT. The variable domain in full, with the rest retrieved from reference TRBV7-9 and TRBJ1-6, is DTGVSQNPRHKITKRGQNVTFRCDPISEHNRLYWYRQTLGQGPEFLTYFQNEAQLEKSRLLSDRFSAERPKGSFSTLEIQRTEQGDSAMYLCASSQGGNNSPLHFGNGTRLTVT.

The V call is TRBV30, the J call TRBJ2-1, with D maybe TRBD2 (5 bases). The CDR3 has 15 residues. V was cut by 0 bases and J by 0 bases, with 9 bases left in between. Germline assignment: CDR1 GTSNPN and CDR2 SVGIG (reference sequence). This CDR3 is CAWSVRGHSYNEQFF. The CDR3 region has the DNA TGTGCCTGGAGTGTTCGGGGTCACTCCTACAATGAGCAGTTCTTC.